Below, 15 T cell receptor beta chains from the same sample are listed, as sequenced in a study of regulatory T cells in long-lasting Graves disease. Indicated time point: newly diagnosed GD, antithyroid drugs for less than 3 months. PBMC RNA was the source of the TCR library. In building TCR beta libraries, iRepertoire HTBI primers were used together with Arm-PCR of CDR3 regions. TCRdb reanalysed the multiplex PCR reads using MiXCR and keeps one entry per CDR3 protein. Seen here are fewer than 350,000 distinct CDR3 sequences, more than 15% observed once, and the top ten hold about 40%. The sequencing here drew on peripheral blood mononuclear cells (PBMCs), taken at new diagnosis, from a patient treated with antithyroid drugs. Every receptor here comes from a female donor with Graves disease.

The V call is TRBV2, the J call TRBJ2-7, with 12 bases fitting TRBD2. This CDR3 region has 15 residues. V gave up 7 bases and J gave up 3 bases; unmatched junction bases: 7. Germline V gene sequence: CDR1 SNHLY, CDR2 FYNNEI. CDR3 amino acids: CASTELAGGSYEQYF. The CDR3 DNA reads as TGTGCCAGCACGGAGCTAGCGGGGGGGAGCTACGAGCAGTACTTC.

The rearrangement uses TRBV2 and TRBJ2-1; 12 nucleotides agree with TRBD2. The CDR3 has 15 residues. Germline-derived CDR1 and CDR2 are SNHLY and FYNNEI. Trimming removed 5 bases from V and 7 bases from J; junction bases left unmatched: 6. CDR3 sequence: CASSSRLAGENEQFF. In nucleotides, the CDR3 is TGTGCCAGCAGTTCCCGACTAGCGGGAGAAAATGAGCAGTTCTTC.

A remark on this clonotype: With a far larger clone one base away, a read error is the likely cause. The chain couples TRBV11-3 to TRBJ1-1, with unresolved D. The CDR3 consists of 12 residues. Germline V lookup: CDR1 SGHNT, CDR2 YENEEA. Trimming removed 6 bases from V and 4 bases from J, with 9 bases in between. The CDR3 is CASRFSGTEAFF. DNA of the CDR3: TGTGCCAGCAGATTCAGTGGCACTGAAGCTTTCTTT.

In regard to this clonotype: A much larger clone lies a single base off, so this may be a read error. The genes are TRBV20-1 and TRBJ2-7; 13 nucleotides line up with TRBD2. Germline loops: CDR1 DFQATT, CDR2 SNEGSKA (reference sequence). The CDR3 is 14 amino acids. V dropped 7 bases and J dropped 7; count of bases not matched to a gene: 10. The DNA of the CDR3 is TGCAGTGTTACCCGACTAGCGGGAGGAGGTGAGCAGTACTTC. Translated, it gives CSVTRLAGGGEQYF.

The chain is built from TRBV2 and TRBJ2-5, with 9 bases that match TRBD1. Per the germline V gene, CDR1 is SNHLY and CDR2 is FYNNEI. This CDR3 contains 15 residues. Losses at the gene ends were 8 bases for V and 2 bases for J; bases not matched to a gene: 9. Written as DNA, the CDR3 is TGTGCCAGCGGTAAAACAGGGGGCTCTCAAGAGACCCAGTACTTC. Translating gives CASGKTGGSQETQYF.

This chain joins TRBV12-3 or TRBV12-4 and TRBJ2-1; TRBD2 is a possible D gene (6 bases). Deletions cut 4 bases from V and 5 bases from J, with 18 bases between. This CDR3 is built from 16 residues. CDR3 amino acids: CASSSLAATTHNEQFF. CDR3 coding DNA: TGTGCCAGCAGTTCCTTAGCGGCCACCACCCACAATGAGCAGTTCTTC.

This chain connects TRBV27 to TRBJ2-2, with D maybe TRBD2 (11 bases). V lost 4 bases and J 3 bases, leaving 24 bases between the germline ends. The germline CDR1 and CDR2 sequences are MNHEY and SMNVEV (reference sequence). The CDR3 sequence is 19 residues long. CDR3 sequence (DNA): TGTGCCAGCAGTTGGACAGGGGGTAGCGGGAGGGCCTACACCGGGGAGCTGTTTTTT. This sequence encodes CASSWTGGSGRAYTGELFF.

At least ten counts were recorded for this clonotype. The V gene is TRBV10-3, the J gene TRBJ1-5; no definite D call. This CDR3 comprises 15 residues. V lost 0 bases to trimming and J lost 6 bases, with 12 bases between them. CDR1 ENHRY and CDR2 SYGVKD come from the germline V gene. The CDR3, as DNA: TGTGCCATCAGTGAGTCGGGAGGGCGGGGTCAGCCCCAGCATTTT. Translation: CAISESGGRGQPQHF.

The chain recombines TRBV12-3 or TRBV12-4 with TRBJ2-1; the match to TRBD2 covers 13 bases. This CDR3 contains 17 residues. V shed 6 bases, J shed 0 bases, and the junction held 5 bases outside the gene matches. The CDR3 spells CASRPTSGGVSYNEQFF. CDR3 coding DNA: TGTGCCAGCAGACCAACTAGCGGGGGGGTCTCCTACAATGAGCAGTTCTTC.

This chain connects TRBV20-1 to TRBJ2-7, with D maybe TRBD2 (6 bases). Germline CDR1 reads DFQATT; CDR2 reads SNEGSKA (reference sequence). The germline V and J ends were trimmed by 6 bases and 4 bases, with 16 bases remaining between them. The CDR3 runs 13 residues. CDR3 in DNA: TGCAGTGCCCTCGGGGGTTCCGTTTACGAGCAGTACTTC. Translation gives CSALGGSVYEQYF.

This clonotype was detected ten times or more. The V and J genes are TRBV6-5 and TRBJ1-5; the match to TRBD1 covers 8 bases. Looked up from germline, CDR1 is MNHEY and CDR2 is SVGAGI. The CDR3 has 15 residues. J gave up 7 bases and V 4 bases, and 9 bases lay outside the gene matches. The CDR3 nucleotides read TGTGCCAGCAGTTCTTTACCAGGGGGCGGGCAGCCCCAGCATTTT. It is translated as CASSSLPGGGQPQHF.

This clonotype was seen many times. The chain uses TRBV5-1 and TRBJ2-1, with 14 bases aligning to TRBD2. Unmatched junction bases numbered 8, after V lost 7 bases and J lost 8 bases. The germline gives CDR1 SGHRS, CDR2 YFSETQ. CDR3 length equals 15 residues. The CDR3 nucleotides read TGCGCCAGCTCCGTTGGGACTAGCGGGAGCGATGAGCAGTTCTTC. Residues: CASSVGTSGSDEQFF.

This clonotype was counted ten times or more. The genes are TRBV7-3 and TRBJ2-5; D tentatively reads TRBD1 or TRBD2 (5 bases each). The CDR3 sequence is 13 residues long. V was trimmed by 5 bases and J by 5 bases, leaving 12 bases between them. Germline values: CDR1 SGHTA, CDR2 FQGTGA. CDR3 region: CASSRGVWETQYF. The CDR3 DNA reads TGTGCCAGCAGCAGAGGGGTGTGGGAGACCCAGTACTTC.

Ten or more counts support this clonotype. CDR3 DNA sequence: TGCAGTGCTAGTTCAGCTAGCACAGATACGCAGTATTTT. It encodes CSASSASTDTQYF. This chain joins TRBV20-1 and TRBJ2-3; D ambiguous. Germline V gene lookup returns CDR1 DFQATT and CDR2 SNEGSKA (reference sequence). V lost 3 bases, J lost 0 bases, and 7 bases lay in between. There are 13 residues in the CDR3.

This clonotype has at least ten counts. The chain uses TRBV10-3 and TRBJ2-7, with 11 bases fitting TRBD2. Germline CDR1 and CDR2: ENHRY and SYGVKD. V lost 2 bases to trimming and J lost 5 bases; unmatched junction nucleotides: 5. The CDR3 sequence is 15 residues long. The CDR3 bases are TGTGCCATCAGTGAGCCGACTAGCGGGAAAAACGAGCAGTACTTC. Protein product: CAISEPTSGKNEQYF.